The clone carrying this TCR beta chain appeared once. The CDR3 runs to 18 residues. Germline CDR1 SGHAT, CDR2 FQNNGV. With V trimmed by 5 bases and J by 3 bases, 15 bases remained unmatched. The data are from a study of blood T cell repertoires in COVID-19. Turning to the study itself: COVID-19 samples collected from the United States, Italy and Spain covered acute and convalescent phases. T cells, B-cell-depleted T cells, or PBMCs provided the cDNA or gDNA that served as material.

Authors' data handling: It was from reference gene primer amplification that nucleated cell counts were estimated. TCRdb's table, derived via immunoSEQ multiplex PCR, lists solely in-frame clones and lacks some. D and trimming were read from the DNA, whereas the V and J calls and clone size are those reported in that table. The sample contains around 36,000 clones, around 85% of which appear only once. The sequenced sample was peripheral blood. The source of this sequence is a man aged 55 to 70 with acute or convalescent COVID-19. V and J are TRBV11-2 and TRBJ2-1, with 8 bases identical to TRBD2. Here the CDR3 reads CASSPSPGERGIYNEQFF. CDR3 DNA sequence: TGTGCCAGCAGCCCCTCCCCGGGGGAGCGGGGGATCTACAATGAGCAGTTCTTC.